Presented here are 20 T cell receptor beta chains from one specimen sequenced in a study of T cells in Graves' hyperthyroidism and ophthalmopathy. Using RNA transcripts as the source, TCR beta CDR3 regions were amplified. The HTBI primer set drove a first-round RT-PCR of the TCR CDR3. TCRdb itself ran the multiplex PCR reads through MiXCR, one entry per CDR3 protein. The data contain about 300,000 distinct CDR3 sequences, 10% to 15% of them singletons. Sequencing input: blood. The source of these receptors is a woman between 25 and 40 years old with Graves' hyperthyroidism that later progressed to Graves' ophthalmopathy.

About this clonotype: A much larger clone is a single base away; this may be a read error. This CDR3 is CASSYAIGSRDTQYF. The CDR3 DNA follows: TGTGCCAGCAGTTACGCGATCGGGTCGAGAGATACCCAGTACTTC. This sequence joins TRBV6-2 or TRBV6-3 and TRBJ2-5; D unclear. Deletions cut 2 bases from V and 8 bases from J, with 18 bases between. The germline CDR1 and CDR2 sequences are MNHEY and SVGEGT. CDR3 length: 15 amino acids.

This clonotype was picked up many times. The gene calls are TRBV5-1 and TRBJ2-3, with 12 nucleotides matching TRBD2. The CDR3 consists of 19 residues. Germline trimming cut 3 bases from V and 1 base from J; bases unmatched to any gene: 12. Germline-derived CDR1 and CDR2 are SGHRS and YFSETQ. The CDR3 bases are TGCGCCAGCAGCTCTGGACTAGCGGGATCCCCCACTCGCACAGATACGCAGTATTTT. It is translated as CASSSGLAGSPTRTDTQYF.

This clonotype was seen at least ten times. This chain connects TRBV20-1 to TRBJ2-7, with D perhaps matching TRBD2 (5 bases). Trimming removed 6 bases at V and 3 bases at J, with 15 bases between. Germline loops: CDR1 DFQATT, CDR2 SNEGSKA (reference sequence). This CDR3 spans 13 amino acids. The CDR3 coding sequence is TGCAGTGCCGCCAAGGAGGACCTCTACGAGCAGTACTTC. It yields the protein CSAAKEDLYEQYF.

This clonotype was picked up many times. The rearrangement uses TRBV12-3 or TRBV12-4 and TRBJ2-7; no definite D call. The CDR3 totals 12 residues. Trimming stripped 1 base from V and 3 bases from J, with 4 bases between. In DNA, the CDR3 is TGTGCCAGCAGTTTAGTTTTCTACGAGCAGTACTTC. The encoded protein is CASSLVFYEQYF.

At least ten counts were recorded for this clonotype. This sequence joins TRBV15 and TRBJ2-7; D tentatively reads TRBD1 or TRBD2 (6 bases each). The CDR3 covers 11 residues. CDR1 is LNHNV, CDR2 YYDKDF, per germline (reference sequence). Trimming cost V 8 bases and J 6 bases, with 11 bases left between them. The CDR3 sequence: CATEEGGEQYF. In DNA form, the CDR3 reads TGTGCCACCGAGGAGGGGGGCGAGCAGTACTTC.

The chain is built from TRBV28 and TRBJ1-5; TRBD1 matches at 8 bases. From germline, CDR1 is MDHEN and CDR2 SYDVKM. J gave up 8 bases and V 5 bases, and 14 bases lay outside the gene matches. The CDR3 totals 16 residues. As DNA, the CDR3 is TGTGCCAGCAGTCGACTCGACAGGGGTAACATCAAGCCCCAGCATTTT. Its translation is CASSRLDRGNIKPQHF. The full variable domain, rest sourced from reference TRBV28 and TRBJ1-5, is DVKVTQSSRYLVKRTGEKVFLECVQDMDHENMFWYRQDPGLGLRLIYFSYDVKMKEKGDIPEGYSVSREKKERFSLILESASTNQTSMYLCASSRLDRGNIKPQHFGDGTRLSIL.

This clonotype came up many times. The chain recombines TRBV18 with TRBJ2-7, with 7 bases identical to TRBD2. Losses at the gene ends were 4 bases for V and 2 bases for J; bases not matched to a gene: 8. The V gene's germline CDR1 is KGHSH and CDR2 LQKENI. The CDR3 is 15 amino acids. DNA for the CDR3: TGTGCCAGCTCACGAGGTAGCGGGCAGGCCTACGAGCAGTACTTC. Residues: CASSRGSGQAYEQYF.

CDR3 residues: CSAATLTYEQYF. The CDR3 region has the DNA TGCAGTGCTGCCACACTCACCTACGAGCAGTACTTC. The rearrangement uses TRBV20-1 and TRBJ2-7; no definite D call. Deletions cut 5 bases from V and 2 bases from J, with 10 bases between. Germline V gene data show CDR1 as DFQATT and CDR2 as SNEGSKA (reference sequence). CDR3 length: 12 amino acids.

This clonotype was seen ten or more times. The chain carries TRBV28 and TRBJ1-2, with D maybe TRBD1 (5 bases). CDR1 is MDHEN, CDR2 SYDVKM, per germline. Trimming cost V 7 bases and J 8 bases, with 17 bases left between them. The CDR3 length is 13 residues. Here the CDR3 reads CASTQGPALGYTF. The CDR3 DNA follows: TGTGCCAGCACTCAGGGCCCAGCCCTGGGCTACACCTTC.

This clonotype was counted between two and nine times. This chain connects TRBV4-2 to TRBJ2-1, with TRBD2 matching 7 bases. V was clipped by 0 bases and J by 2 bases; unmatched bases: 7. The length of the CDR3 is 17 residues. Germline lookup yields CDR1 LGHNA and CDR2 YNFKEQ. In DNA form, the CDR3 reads TGTGCCAGCAGCCAAGATCTTGCGGGAGCCCCCTACAATGAGCAGTTCTTC. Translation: CASSQDLAGAPYNEQFF.

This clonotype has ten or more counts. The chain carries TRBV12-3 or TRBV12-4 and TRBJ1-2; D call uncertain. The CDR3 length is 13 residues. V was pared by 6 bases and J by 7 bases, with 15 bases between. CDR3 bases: TGTGCCAGCAGCTCCGGACTGGAGGGTGGCTACACCTTC. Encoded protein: CASSSGLEGGYTF.

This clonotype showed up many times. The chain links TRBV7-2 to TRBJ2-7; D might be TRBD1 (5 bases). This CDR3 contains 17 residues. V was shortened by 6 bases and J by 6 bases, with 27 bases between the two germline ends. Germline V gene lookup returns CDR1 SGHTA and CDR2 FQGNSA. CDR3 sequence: CASRRKGHHGASAEQYF. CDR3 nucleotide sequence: TGTGCCAGCAGACGGAAAGGACACCATGGGGCGAGCGCCGAGCAGTACTTC. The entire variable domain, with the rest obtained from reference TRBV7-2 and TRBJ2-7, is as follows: GAGVSQSPSNKVTEKGKDVELRCDPISGHTALYWYRQSLGQGLEFLIYFQGNSAPDKSGLPSDRFSAERTGGSVSTLTIQRTQQEDSAVYLCASRRKGHHGASAEQYFGPGTRLTVT.

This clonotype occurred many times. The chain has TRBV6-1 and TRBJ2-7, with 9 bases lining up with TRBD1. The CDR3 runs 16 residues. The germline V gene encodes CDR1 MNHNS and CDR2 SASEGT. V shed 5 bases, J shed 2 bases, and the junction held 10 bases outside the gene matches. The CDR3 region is CASSFLPGQGTYEQYF. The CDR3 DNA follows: TGTGCCAGCAGTTTTCTGCCGGGACAGGGAACCTACGAGCAGTACTTC.

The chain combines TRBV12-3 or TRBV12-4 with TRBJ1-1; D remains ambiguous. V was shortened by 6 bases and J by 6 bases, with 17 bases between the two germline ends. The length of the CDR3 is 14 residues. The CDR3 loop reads CASSTRRRVAEAFF. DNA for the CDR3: TGTGCCAGCAGCACTCGACGGAGGGTCGCTGAAGCTTTCTTT.

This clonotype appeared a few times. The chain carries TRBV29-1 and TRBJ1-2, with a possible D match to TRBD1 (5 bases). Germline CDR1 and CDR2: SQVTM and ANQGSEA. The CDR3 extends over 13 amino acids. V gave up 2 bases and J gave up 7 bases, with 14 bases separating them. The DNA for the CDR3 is TGCAGCGTTGAACGGGGGGAAGTTTTTGGCTACACCTTC. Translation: CSVERGEVFGYTF.

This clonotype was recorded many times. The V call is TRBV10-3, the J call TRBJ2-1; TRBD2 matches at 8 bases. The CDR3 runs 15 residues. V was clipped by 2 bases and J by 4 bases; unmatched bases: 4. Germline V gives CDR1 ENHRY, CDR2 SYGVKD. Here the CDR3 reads CAISEGGRSYNEQFF. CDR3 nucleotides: TGTGCCATCAGTGAGGGCGGGAGGTCGTACAATGAGCAGTTCTTC.

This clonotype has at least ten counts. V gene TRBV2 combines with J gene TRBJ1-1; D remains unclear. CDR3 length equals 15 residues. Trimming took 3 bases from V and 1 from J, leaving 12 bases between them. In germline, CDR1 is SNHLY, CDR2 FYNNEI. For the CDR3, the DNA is TGTGCCAGCAGTGACTGGGCGAGCGGGAACACTGAAGCTTTCTTT. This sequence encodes CASSDWASGNTEAFF. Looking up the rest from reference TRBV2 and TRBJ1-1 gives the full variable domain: EPEVTQTPSHQVTQMGQEVILRCVPISNHLYFYWYRQILGQKVEFLVSFYNNEISEKSEIFDDQFSVERPDGSNFTLKIRSTKLEDSAMYFCASSDWASGNTEAFFGQGTRLTVV.

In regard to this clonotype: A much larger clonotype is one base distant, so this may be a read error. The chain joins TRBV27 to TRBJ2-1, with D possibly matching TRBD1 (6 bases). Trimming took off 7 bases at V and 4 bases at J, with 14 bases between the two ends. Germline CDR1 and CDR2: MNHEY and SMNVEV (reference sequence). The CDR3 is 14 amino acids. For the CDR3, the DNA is TGTGCCAGCACCCCTGTGGACAGATACAATGAGCAGTTCTTC. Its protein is CASTPVDRYNEQFF.

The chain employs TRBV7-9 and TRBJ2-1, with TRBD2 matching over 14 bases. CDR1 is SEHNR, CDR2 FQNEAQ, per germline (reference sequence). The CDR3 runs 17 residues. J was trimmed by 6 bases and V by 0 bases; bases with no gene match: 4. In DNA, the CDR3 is TGTGCCAGCAGCTTAGCGCTAGGACTAGCGGGAGGCAATGAGCAGTTCTTC. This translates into CASSLALGLAGGNEQFF. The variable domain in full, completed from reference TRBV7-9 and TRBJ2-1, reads DTGVSQNPRHKITKRGQNVTFRCDPISEHNRLYWYRQTLGQGPEFLTYFQNEAQLEKSRLLSDRFSAERPKGSFSTLEIQRTEQGDSAMYLCASSLALGLAGGNEQFFGPGTRLTVL.

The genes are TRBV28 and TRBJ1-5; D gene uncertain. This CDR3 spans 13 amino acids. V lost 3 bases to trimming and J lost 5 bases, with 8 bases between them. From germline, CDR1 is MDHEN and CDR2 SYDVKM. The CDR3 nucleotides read TGTGCCAGCAGTTTTGTTGGGTATCAGCCCCAGCATTTT. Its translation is CASSFVGYQPQHF.